A single sample is the source of the 9 T cell receptor beta chains below, sequenced in a study of T-cell memory formation after mild COVID-19. MiXCR, applied by TCRdb to the 5' RACE reads, yields one record per CDR3 protein. The sample carries about 360,000 distinct CDR3 sequences, 14% recorded once. Sequencing was carried out using PBMCs or a T cell subset sorted from them (not recorded which). The receptors come from a man between 18 and 35 years old who had mild COVID-19 (a few samples of this study predate the infection). Cell type and time point are not known.

The chain is built from TRBV12-3 or TRBV12-4 and TRBJ2-3; D possibly corresponds to TRBD1 (8 bases). This CDR3 contains 15 residues. V was pared by 7 bases and J by 4 bases, with 18 bases between. In DNA form, the CDR3 reads TGTGCCAGCACTGCCGGACAGGGAGGGCCAGATACGCAGTATTTT. Translated: CASTAGQGGPDTQYF.

This chain connects TRBV5-1 to TRBJ2-5; 8 nucleotides match TRBD2. The V and J ends lost 5 bases and 4 bases, in that order; junction bases with no gene match: 4. Germline loops: CDR1 SGHRS, CDR2 YFSETQ. The CDR3 covers 13 residues. CDR3 DNA sequence: TGCGCCAGCAGAAGCGGGGGTGGAGAGACCCAGTACTTC. Protein product: CASRSGGGETQYF.

This clonotype has at least ten counts. This rearrangement joins TRBV6-5 to TRBJ2-3, with a weak D call TRBD2 (6 bases). The CDR3 has 14 residues. The V gene lost 6 bases and the J gene lost 2 bases, with 12 bases spanning the gap. Germline V gene data show CDR1 as MNHEY and CDR2 as SVGAGI. The CDR3 nucleotides read TGTGCCAGCAGGGCTAGCGACGACACAGATACGCAGTATTTT. Translation gives CASRASDDTDTQYF.

This clonotype was detected only a few times. The chain couples TRBV29-1 to TRBJ2-7, with a possible D match to TRBD2 (5 bases). Germline CDR1 reads SQVTM; CDR2 reads ANQGSEA. The CDR3 loop spans 13 amino acids. Between the trimmed V and J ends, which lost 5 bases and 6 bases, there was a span of 17 bases. The CDR3 reads CSVRWGESGEQYV. The CDR3 DNA reads as TGCAGCGTTCGGTGGGGAGAGAGTGGCGAGCAGTACGTC.

This clonotype was seen a handful of times. The V and J genes are TRBV6-5 and TRBJ1-4; 10 bases agree with TRBD1. CDR3 length: 15 amino acids. With V trimmed by 5 bases and J by 5 bases, 5 bases remained unmatched. Germline lookup yields CDR1 MNHEY and CDR2 SVGAGI. In DNA, the CDR3 is TGTGCCAGCAGTGGTGGGGACAGGGGAAATGAAAAACTGTTTTTT. Translating gives CASSGGDRGNEKLFF.

The table lists this clonotype with a few counts. CDR3 coding DNA: TGTGCCAGCAGCTTAGCGGCAGACTACAATGAGCAGTTCTTC. This codes for CASSLAADYNEQFF. This chain links TRBV11-2 with TRBJ2-1; D not certain. The CDR3 is 14 amino acids. Germline CDR1 reads SGHAT; CDR2 reads FQNNGV. V dropped 1 base and J dropped 3 bases, with 7 bases sitting between them.

This clonotype was found a few times. Written as DNA, the CDR3 is TGTGCCAGCAGCACCCGGGGGAATGAGCAGTTCTTC. As protein: CASSTRGNEQFF. This sequence joins TRBV7-2 and TRBJ2-1; D might be TRBD2 (6 bases). V was trimmed by 5 bases and J by 7 bases, leaving 9 bases between them. The CDR3 runs 12 residues. CDR1 is SGHTA and CDR2 is FQGNSA in the germline V gene.

V is TRBV24-1 and J is TRBJ1-2, with 9 nucleotides matching TRBD1. The CDR3 runs 13 residues. With 10 bases clipped from V and 6 bases from J, the junction kept 8 bases outside the gene matches. Germline CDR1 is KGHDR and CDR2 is SFDVKD. The CDR3 protein is CATGTGNVNGYTF. The CDR3 region has the DNA TGTGCCACAGGGACAGGGAATGTGAATGGCTACACCTTC.

The chain employs TRBV5-5 and TRBJ1-5; maybe TRBD1 (6 bases). The CDR3 spans 16 residues. V lost 4 bases and J lost 3, with 17 bases in between. The germline V gene has CDR1 SGHKS and CDR2 YYEKEE (reference sequence). The CDR3: CASSPITGWVNQPQHF. CDR3 bases: TGTGCCAGCAGCCCGATCACAGGGTGGGTCAATCAGCCCCAGCATTTT.